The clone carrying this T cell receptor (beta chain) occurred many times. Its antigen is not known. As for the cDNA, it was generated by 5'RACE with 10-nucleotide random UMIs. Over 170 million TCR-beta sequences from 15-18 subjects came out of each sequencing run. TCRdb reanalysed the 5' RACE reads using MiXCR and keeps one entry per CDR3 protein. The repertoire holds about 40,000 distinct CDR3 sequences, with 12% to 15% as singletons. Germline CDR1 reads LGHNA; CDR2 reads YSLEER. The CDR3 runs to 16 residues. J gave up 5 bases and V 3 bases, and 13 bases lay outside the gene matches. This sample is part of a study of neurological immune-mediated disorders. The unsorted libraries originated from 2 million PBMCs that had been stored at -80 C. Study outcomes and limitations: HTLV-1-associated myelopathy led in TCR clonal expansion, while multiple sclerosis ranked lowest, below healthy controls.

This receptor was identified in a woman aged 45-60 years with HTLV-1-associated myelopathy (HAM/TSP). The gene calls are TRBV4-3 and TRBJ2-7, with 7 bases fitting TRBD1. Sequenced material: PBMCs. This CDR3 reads CASSQDRTGSADEQYF. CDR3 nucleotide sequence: TGCGCCAGCAGCCAGGATAGGACAGGCTCCGCGGACGAGCAGTACTTC.